Listed below are T cell receptor beta chains from one sample, sequenced in a study of blood T cell repertoires in COVID-19. The protocol was immunoSEQ multiplex PCR, while the TCRdb copy is restricted to in-frame clones and leaves out a portion. The profile shows around 250,000 clones, 89% of them singletons. Sequenced sample: peripheral blood. The receptors stem from a woman aged 35 to 49 who had recovered from COVID-19. CDR3s include the opening cysteine and the closing phenylalanine or tryptophan. A D gene is named only where the DNA matches it firmly. Only part of the rows carry a size: once, few, many, or a class if the clone is expanded.

TRBJ1-2,TRBV5-1,-,TRBD1,TGCGCCAGCAGCTCAGGACAGGGGGTCGGGGATGGCTACACCTTC,CASSSGQGVGDGYTF
TRBJ2-3,TRBV3-1/TRBV3-2,-,-,TGTGCCAGCAGCCAAGATAGTACCAGCACAGATACGCAGTATTTT,CASSQDSTSTDTQYF
TRBJ2-7,TRBV6-5,-,TRBD1,TGTGCCAGCACTGGACAGGGGACATACGAGCAGTACTTC,CASTGQGTYEQYF
TRBJ2-1,TRBV27,-,TRBD2,TGTGCCAGCAGTTTTATCCTTCGGGCTAGCGGGAGCCCGGGCCACAATGAGCAGTTCTTC,CASSFILRASGSPGHNEQFF
TRBJ2-3,TRBV6-5,-,TRBD1,TGTGCCAGCAGTCCCGGGACAGGGCCCACAGATACGCAGTATTTT,CASSPGTGPTDTQYF
TRBJ1-1,TRBV6-5,-,-,TGTGCCAGCAGTTACGGTTTGTGGGGGGGCACTGAAGCTTTCTTT,CASSYGLWGGTEAFF
TRBJ2-7,TRBV3-1/TRBV3-2,-,TRBD2,TGTGCCAGCAGCCGCCCCGGGGCGGGGGGCTACGAGCAGTACTTC,CASSRPGAGGYEQYF
TRBJ2-7,TRBV27,once,TRBD1,TGTGCCAGCAGGGGACAGGGGGGCACCTACGAGCAGTACTTC,CASRGQGGTYEQYF
TRBJ2-3,TRBV14,-,TRBD2,TGTGCCAGCAGCCAAGATCAAGGACTAGCCCGAACCTCCCCAGATACGCAGTATTTT,CASSQDQGLARTSPDTQYF
TRBJ2-1,TRBV5-5,-,TRBD1,TGTGCCAGCAGCTGGACAGGGAATGAGCAGTTCTTC,CASSWTGNEQFF
TRBJ2-5,TRBV19,-,TRBD1,TGTGCCAGTAGTACCGGGACAGGGAAGAAGACCCAGTACTTC,CASSTGTGKKTQYF
TRBJ2-7,TRBV19,once,TRBD1,TGTGCCAGTAGTAACTCCCCACAGGGGGCGAACGAGCAGTACTTC,CASSNSPQGANEQYF
TRBJ2-5,TRBV5-6,-,-,TGTGCCAGCAGCTTGCCGAGGATCCCCCTACAAGAGACCCAGTACTTC,CASSLPRIPLQETQYF
TRBJ2-1,TRBV2,-,-,TGTGCCAGCAGTGTTTCTCGGGACAATGAGCAGTTCTTC,CASSVSRDNEQFF
TRBJ2-6,TRBV4-1,few,-,TGCGCCAGCAGCCACCTGGGACTCCTAGACCCCTCTGGGGCCAACGTCCTGACTTTC,CASSHLGLLDPSGANVLTF
TRBJ1-3,TRBV3-1/TRBV3-2,-,-,TGTGCCAGCAGCCAAGAGGGGGGAGACAACACCATATATTTT,CASSQEGGDNTIYF
TRBJ2-7,TRBV5-8,-,-,TGTGCCAGTTCCGGCTGGGGATCGGGAGAGCAGTACTTC,CASSGWGSGEQYF
TRBJ2-1,TRBV7-2,once,TRBD2,TGTGCCAGCAGCTCGGGAGGGACTAGCGGGAGAGATGAGCAGTTCTTC,CASSSGGTSGRDEQFF
TRBJ2-4,TRBV2,-,TRBD2,TGTGCCAGCCGGGGAAGCGGGAGGGGATTCGAAAACATTCAGTACTTC,CASRGSGRGFENIQYF
TRBJ2-1,TRBV20-1,once,-,TGCAGTGCTAGTGGTCAGGCGAACTCCTACAATGAGCAGTTCTTC,CSASGQANSYNEQFF
TRBJ2-5,TRBV6-5,-,TRBD1,TGTGCCAGCAGGGATGACAGGGCTCTGTACTTC,CASRDDRALYF
TRBJ2-7,TRBV6-4,once,-,TGTGCCAGCAGTGACGGCGGGAACAGTGGGAACGAGCAGTACTTC,CASSDGGNSGNEQYF
TRBJ2-2,TRBV29-1,few,-,TGCAGCGTTGGAGTTGGGCCCGGGGAGCTGTTTTTT,CSVGVGPGELFF
TRBJ2-5,TRBV27,-,-,TGTGCCAGCAGTGCTACAGGGACGGGGCGGAAGACCCAGTACTTC,CASSATGTGRKTQYF
TRBJ2-7,TRBV19,-,-,TGTGCCAGTAGTGAGGGAAGGGCCTACGAGCAGTACTTC,CASSEGRAYEQYF
TRBJ2-7,TRBV6-6,-,-,TGTGCCAGCACCACAACAGGGGGGGATTCGACCTACGAGCAGTACTTC,CASTTTGGDSTYEQYF
TRBJ2-1,TRBV29-1,once,TRBD2,TGCAGCGTTGAAATAGGCTCTAGCGGTCGGCGGCAGTTCTTC,CSVEIGSSGRRQFF
TRBJ2-2,TRBV19,-,-,TGTGCCACCTTGGGCAGATTCAACACCGGGGAGCTGTTTTTT,CATLGRFNTGELFF